Below are 32 T cell receptor beta chains sequenced from a single sample in a study of T cell clonality in common variable immunodeficiency. Study outcomes and limitations: Common variable immunodeficiency TCR beta sequences reportedly had fewer deletions and N-nucleotide insertions.

Their recognized antigens are unknown. Sequencing used immunoSEQ multiplex PCR; TCRdb keeps in-frame clones, though not all of them. The repertoire yields 16,000 or so clones, none seen only once; the top ten contain about 14%. Sequencing was performed on peripheral blood mononuclear cells. The source of these receptors is a human donor with common variable immunodeficiency.

As regards this clone: With the read ending 3 residues before the CDR3 end, the germline J gene is used to fill in that end. The gene calls are TRBV11-2 and TRBJ2-1; D might be TRBD1 (5 bases). Germline CDR1 is SGHAT and CDR2 is FQNNGV. V was shortened by 2 bases and J by 8 bases, with 13 bases between the two germline ends. The CDR3 extends over 14 amino acids. Here the CDR3 reads CASSLQGMGDEQFF. The sequenced part of the CDR3 DNA is TGTGCCAGCAGCTTACAGGGAATGGGCGATGAG.

In its sample, this clone was seen many times. The read terminates 3 residues before the CDR3 end, so the remaining end is supplied by the germline J gene. This sequence joins TRBV2 and TRBJ1-2; D is ambiguous. The CDR3 covers 14 residues. Germline V gene data show CDR1 as SNHLY and CDR2 as FYNNEI. The germline V and J ends were trimmed by 6 bases and 0 bases, with 11 bases remaining between them. The sequenced CDR3 bases are TGTGCCAGCAGGATCCCCTTAGCTAACTATGGC. Its protein product is CASRIPLANYG. The whole CDR3 is CASRIPLANYGYTF.

This clone was seen more than once but under ten times. The read terminates 3 residues ahead of where the CDR3 ends, so the germline J gene completes it. The chain uses TRBV18 and TRBJ1-5; 8 bases map to TRBD1. The V segment lost 5 bases and the J segment 0 bases; nucleotides outside the gene matches: 12. CDR3 length: 18 residues. The germline V gene encodes CDR1 KGHSH and CDR2 LQKENI. The CDR3: CASSSIQGAGYSNQPQHF. Partial CDR3 DNA: TGTGCCAGCTCATCAATTCAGGGGGCCGGCTATAGCAATCAGCCC.

As regards this clone: The sequence runs out 3 residues before the end of the CDR3; the remainder is reconstructed from the germline J gene. The chain carries TRBV19 and TRBJ2-5; weak D call: TRBD1 (6 bases). This CDR3 has 15 residues. In germline, CDR1 is LNHDA, CDR2 SQIVND (reference sequence). Trimming removed 7 bases at V and 4 bases at J, with 19 bases between. The CDR3 bases that were read are TGTGCCAGTACCGCGGACAGAGGAGTGGCAGAGACC. Amino acids: CASTADRGVAET. The full CDR3 is CASTADRGVAETQYF.

The table lists this clone with many counts. The covered CDR3 bases are TGTGCCAGTAGTATAGACAGGGTAGGCAATCAGCCC. As protein: CASSIDRVGNQP. Given in full, the CDR3 is CASSIDRVGNQPQHF. The chain uses TRBV19 and TRBJ1-5, with D maybe TRBD1 (5 bases). The missing CDR3 end, 3 residues past where the read stops, is filled in from the germline J gene. Looked up from germline, CDR1 is LNHDA and CDR2 is SQIVND (reference sequence). The CDR3 is made up of 15 amino acids. Trimming shortened V by 0 bases and J by 2 bases, and 8 bases separated the two germline ends.

This clone showed up many times. The CDR3 end is not reached by the read, which stops 3 residues before it; the germline J gene fills it in. The J gene is TRBJ2-6, the V gene TRBV7-8; 8 bases line up with TRBD1. CDR1 and CDR2 from the germline V gene are SGHVS and FQNEAQ. The CDR3 contains 18 residues. The V segment lost 1 base and the J segment 2 bases; nucleotides outside the gene matches: 7. The covered CDR3 bases are TGTGCCAGCAGCTTAGTCGCCCCGACAGGGGCTGGGGCCAACGTC. Encoded protein: CASSLVAPTGAGANV. The CDR3 as a whole reads CASSLVAPTGAGANVLTF.

The CDR3 protein is CASSFRWPSGNEQFF. CDR3 DNA (partial): TGTGCCAGCAGCTTTAGGTGGCCTTCGGGGAATGAG. V usage is TRBV7-2 and J usage is TRBJ2-1; D perhaps matches TRBD2 (5 bases). The CDR3 extends 3 residues past the end of the read, so its final part is completed from the germline J gene. The CDR3 length is 15 residues. Germline assignment: CDR1 SGHTA and CDR2 FQGNSA. Deletions cut 3 bases from V and 7 bases from J, with 16 bases between. Drawing the rest from reference TRBV7-2 and TRBJ2-1, the complete variable domain is GAGVSQSPSNKVTEKGKDVELRCDPISGHTALYWYRQSLGQGLEFLIYFQGNSAPDKSGLPSDRFSAERTGGSVSTLTIQRTQQEDSAVYLCASSFRWPSGNEQFFGPGTRLTVL.

This chain's CDR3 is CASRTRTGGLSGELFF. Partial CDR3 DNA: TGTGCCAGCAGGACACGAACAGGGGGCTTATCGGGGGAG. The chain couples TRBV2 to TRBJ2-2, with TRBD1 identical over 9 bases. With the read ending 3 residues before the CDR3 end, the germline J gene is used to fill in that end. The V segment lost 6 bases and the J segment 8 bases; nucleotides outside the gene matches: 13. Germline V gene data show CDR1 as SNHLY and CDR2 as FYNNEI. The CDR3 loop spans 16 amino acids.

This clone was seen a few times. The sequence runs out 3 residues before the end of the CDR3; the remainder is reconstructed from the germline J gene. This chain joins TRBV6-1 and TRBJ2-1, with 7 bases matching TRBD1. CDR1 MNHNS and CDR2 SASEGT come from the germline V gene. The CDR3 spans 15 residues. Losses at the gene ends were 3 bases for V and 1 base for J; bases not matched to a gene: 3. CDR3 bases read: TGTGCCAGCAGTGAGCAACAGGGGTCCTACAATGAG. Residues: CASSEQQGSYNE. The whole CDR3 is CASSEQQGSYNEQFF.

Of note for this clone: One end of the junction is discordant with germline, which a read error may explain. Coverage ceases 3 residues before the CDR3 finishes, and the germline J gene fills in the end. V gene TRBV7-9 combines with J gene TRBJ2-7; a possible D gene is TRBD1 (5 bases). There are 15 residues in the CDR3. Germline values: CDR1 SEHNR, CDR2 FQNEAQ (reference sequence). Partial CDR3 DNA: TGTGCCAGCAGCTTAGAGGTCAGGGTTTCCTCCGAG. Encoded protein: CASSLEVRVSSE. In full, the CDR3 is CASSLEVRVSSEQYF.

Note on this clone: The read ends 3 residues early relative to the CDR3; the germline J gene fills the gap. The rearrangement joins TRBV6-2 or TRBV6-3 to TRBJ1-1; TRBD1 agrees at 7 bases. The CDR3 runs 13 residues. V lost 5 bases to trimming and J lost 3 bases; unmatched junction nucleotides: 3. Germline V CDR1 and CDR2: MNHEY, SVGEGT. The DNA read from the CDR3 is TGTGCCAGCAGTCGACAGGGAGACACTGAA. It translates to CASSRQGDTE. In full, the CDR3 is CASSRQGDTEAFF.

The sample holds a few counts of this clone. The read ends 3 residues before the CDR3 terminus; that terminus is restored from the germline J gene. The chain couples TRBV19 to TRBJ1-5; D not certain. Trimming cost V 6 bases and J 9 bases, with 9 bases left between them. The CDR3 totals 11 residues. CDR1 is LNHDA and CDR2 is SQIVND in the germline V gene (reference sequence). The CDR3 loop reads CASRFEGPQHF. The CDR3 DNA, read in part, is TGTGCCAGTAGGTTCGAGGGGCCC.

This clone was detected a few times. CDR3 region: CASSTPGHRDQETQYF. Partial CDR3 DNA: TGTGCCAGCAGTACCCCAGGGCACAGGGACCAAGAGACC. J is TRBJ2-5 and V is TRBV2; possible D gene TRBD1, 6 bases. The read ends 3 residues shy of where the CDR3 ends; the end is completed using the germline J gene. V shed 5 bases and J shed 0 bases, with 16 bases lying between them. Germline loops: CDR1 SNHLY, CDR2 FYNNEI. The CDR3 sequence is 16 residues long.

This clone was observed a few times. The read comes to an end 3 residues before the CDR3 does, leaving the germline J gene to fill in the end. V gene TRBV19 combines with J gene TRBJ1-6; 7 nucleotides align to TRBD1. CDR1 LNHDA and CDR2 SQIVND come from the germline V gene (reference sequence). With 8 bases clipped from V and 7 bases from J, the junction kept 8 bases outside the gene matches. The CDR3 totals 14 residues. CDR3 DNA, as far as it was read: TGTGCCAGTCGGGAGGGACAGCTAAATTCACCC. Residues: CASREGQLNSP. The whole CDR3 protein is CASREGQLNSPLHF.

Ten or more counts support this clone. The sequence runs out 3 residues before the end of the CDR3; the remainder is reconstructed from the germline J gene. The chain recombines TRBV28 with TRBJ1-6; D gene ambiguous. Trimming took 4 bases from V and 6 from J, leaving 10 bases between them. CDR1 and CDR2 (germline): MDHEN, SYDVKM. This CDR3 is 14 amino acids long. The sequenced part of the CDR3 DNA is TGTGCCAGCAGTTCGTCAGATACTAATTCACCC. Encoded protein: CASSSSDTNSP. In full, the CDR3 reads CASSSSDTNSPLHF.

This clone occurred a few times. The read halts 3 residues ahead of the CDR3 end, with the missing end drawn from the germline J gene. The chain recombines TRBV6-2 or TRBV6-3 with TRBJ1-2; 8 nucleotides align to TRBD1. V dropped 6 bases and J dropped 0; count of bases not matched to a gene: 3. The CDR3 spans 14 residues. In germline, CDR1 is MNHEY, CDR2 SVGEGT. The CDR3 sequence: CASRGQGANYGYTF. Incomplete CDR3 DNA: TGTGCCAGCAGAGGACAGGGAGCTAACTATGGC.

This clone was picked up a small number of times. The CDR3 end is not reached by the read, which stops 3 residues before it; the germline J gene fills it in. V usage is TRBV7-2 and J usage is TRBJ2-3; 9 nucleotides match TRBD1. The CDR3 is 15 amino acids. Germline CDR1 SGHTA, CDR2 FQGNSA. J gave up 6 bases and V 3 bases, and 7 bases lay outside the gene matches. The CDR3 here is CASSFYRGQGDTQYF. The sequenced CDR3 bases are TGTGCCAGCAGCTTTTACAGGGGGCAGGGTGATACG.

The CDR3 protein is CASSPMIQGYQPQHF. CDR3 DNA (partial): TGTGCCAGTAGTCCTATGATCCAGGGTTACCAGCCC. This rearrangement joins TRBV19 to TRBJ1-5, with D possibly matching TRBD1 (5 bases). The CDR3 end lies 3 residues beyond the end of the read and is filled in from the germline J gene. CDR3 length: 15 amino acids. CDR1 is LNHDA, CDR2 SQIVND, per germline (reference sequence). The V end was cut by 5 bases, the J end by 7 bases, with 18 bases between.

This clone occurred many times. The read finishes 3 residues shy of the CDR3 end, and the germline J gene is used to complete it. The V gene is TRBV19, the J gene TRBJ1-5, with 7 bases fitting TRBD1. The length of the CDR3 is 17 residues. Germline values: CDR1 LNHDA, CDR2 SQIVND (reference sequence). V was pared by 7 bases and J by 0 bases, with 12 bases of the junction left unmatched. The CDR3 sequence: CASNFRGIPYSNQPQHF. CDR3 DNA, as far as it was read: TGTGCCAGTAATTTCAGGGGGATTCCGTATAGCAATCAGCCC.

This clone was seen only a few times. The CDR3 goes on 3 residues after the read ends, and that part is filled in from the germline J gene. This sequence joins TRBV19 and TRBJ2-6; 7 positions agree with TRBD1. With 6 bases clipped from V and 2 bases from J, the junction kept 4 bases outside the gene matches. The CDR3 spans 15 residues. Looked up from germline, CDR1 is LNHDA and CDR2 is SQIVND (reference sequence). The sequenced CDR3 bases are TGTGCCAGTAGAACAGGGACAGCTGGGGCCAACGTC. Translated: CASRTGTAGANV. The full CDR3 protein reads CASRTGTAGANVLTF. The full variable domain, its missing parts supplied by reference TRBV19 and TRBJ2-6, is DGGITQSPKYLFRKEGQNVTLSCEQNLNHDAMYWYRQDPGQGLRLIYYSQIVNDFQKGDIAEGYSVSREKKESFPLTVTSAQKNPTAFYLCASRTGTAGANVLTFGAGSRLTVL.

This clone was seen a few times. Read sequence stops 3 residues before the CDR3 end, and the germline J gene provides the missing end. This chain uses TRBV19 with TRBJ2-1; 12 bases map to TRBD1. The V and J ends lost 2 bases and 8 bases, in that order; junction bases with no gene match: 7. CDR3 length: 16 amino acids. Germline-derived CDR1 and CDR2 are LNHDA and SQIVND (reference sequence). Partial CDR3 DNA: TGTGCCAGTAGTATAACCCCGGGACAGGGGGCGGATGAG. Encoded protein: CASSITPGQGADE. The whole CDR3 protein is CASSITPGQGADEQFF. Variable domain in full (rest from reference TRBV19 and TRBJ2-1): DGGITQSPKYLFRKEGQNVTLSCEQNLNHDAMYWYRQDPGQGLRLIYYSQIVNDFQKGDIAEGYSVSREKKESFPLTVTSAQKNPTAFYLCASSITPGQGADEQFFGPGTRLTVL.

In the case of this clone: The read terminates 3 residues ahead of where the CDR3 ends, so the germline J gene completes it. The chain uses TRBV7-2 and TRBJ2-1; 8 bases align to TRBD1. V lost 6 bases to trimming and J lost 2 bases; unmatched junction nucleotides: 3. Germline V gene lookup returns CDR1 SGHTA and CDR2 FQGNSA. The CDR3 is 14 amino acids. CDR3 DNA (partial): TGTGCCAGCAGGACAGGGGAAGCCTACAATGAG. This sequence encodes CASRTGEAYNE. The CDR3 as a whole reads CASRTGEAYNEQFF.

The part of the CDR3 DNA that was read is TGTGCCAGCAGTGCGGACAGGGGAAGTGTGAATTCACCC. This encodes CASSADRGSVNSP. The CDR3 as a whole reads CASSADRGSVNSPLHF. This sequence joins TRBV2 and TRBJ1-6; 9 nucleotides match TRBD1. The CDR3 goes on 3 residues after the read ends, and that part is filled in from the germline J gene. The V gene end was trimmed by 4 bases and the J gene end by 7 bases; junction bases not matched to a gene: 8. Germline lookup yields CDR1 SNHLY and CDR2 FYNNEI. The CDR3 is 16 amino acids. Variable domain in full (rest from reference TRBV2 and TRBJ1-6): EPEVTQTPSHQVTQMGQEVILRCVPISNHLYFYWYRQILGQKVEFLVSFYNNEISEKSEIFDDQFSVERPDGSNFTLKIRSTKLEDSAMYFCASSADRGSVNSPLHFGNGTRLTVT.

The CDR3 reads CASSPQTGYYGYTF. CDR3 DNA, as far as it was read: TGTGCCAGCAGCCCGCAGACAGGGTACTATGGC. The genes are TRBV7-6 and TRBJ1-2; 7 positions match TRBD1. Read data end 3 residues before the CDR3 end; the end is taken from the germline J gene. This CDR3 is 14 amino acids long. The J segment lost 3 bases and the V segment lost 5 bases, leaving 6 bases of the junction unmatched. Germline V gene lookup returns CDR1 SGHVS and CDR2 FNYEAQ.

A word on this clone: Sequencing ends 3 residues short of the CDR3 end; the germline J gene provides the rest. The gene calls are TRBV19 and TRBJ1-1; a weak D match, TRBD1 (5 bases). This CDR3 has 14 residues. The germline V and J ends were trimmed by 5 bases and 1 base, with 11 bases remaining between them. The V gene's germline CDR1 is LNHDA and CDR2 SQIVND (reference sequence). CDR3 DNA, as far as it was read: TGTGCCAGTAGTTCGGGACTTGAGAACACTGAA. The encoded protein is CASSSGLENTE. The whole CDR3 sequence is CASSSGLENTEAFF.

This clone was seen only a few times. The read ends 3 residues shy of where the CDR3 ends; the end is completed using the germline J gene. The chain is built from TRBV7-2 and TRBJ2-1, with 7 nucleotides matching TRBD1. This CDR3 region has 15 residues. With V trimmed by 3 bases and J by 2 bases, 4 bases remained unmatched. Germline V CDR1 and CDR2: SGHTA, FQGNSA. CDR3 bases read: TGTGCCAGCAGCTTCGACAGGGATCCCTACAATGAG. This sequence encodes CASSFDRDPYNE. The whole CDR3 protein reads CASSFDRDPYNEQFF.

This clone was seen only a few times. The read finishes 3 residues shy of the CDR3 end, and the germline J gene is used to complete it. The V call is TRBV30, the J call TRBJ1-5; tentatively, D is TRBD1 (6 bases). The ends were cut back, 2 bases at V and 6 bases at J, with 14 bases in the middle. The CDR3 extends over 14 amino acids. Per germline, CDR1 GTSNPN and CDR2 SVGIG (reference sequence). The CDR3 bases that were read are TGTGCCTGGAGTATCGGGGGGCTTAGTCAGCCC. Its translation is CAWSIGGLSQP. The full CDR3 is CAWSIGGLSQPQHF.

Notes on this clone: The CDR3 end is not reached by the read, which stops 3 residues before it; the germline J gene fills it in. This rearrangement joins TRBV7-2 to TRBJ1-4; TRBD1 aligns across 10 bases. The CDR3 has 15 amino acids. V dropped 1 base and J dropped 7; count of bases not matched to a gene: 3. Germline CDR1 SGHTA, CDR2 FQGNSA. The CDR3 reads CASSLGQGAGEKLFF. The CDR3 DNA, read in part, is TGTGCCAGCAGCTTAGGACAGGGGGCTGGTGAAAAA.

This clone was recorded many times. The sequence runs out 3 residues before the end of the CDR3; the remainder is reconstructed from the germline J gene. This chain links TRBV6-1 with TRBJ2-7, with TRBD2 matching 11 bases. The CDR3 sequence is 15 residues long. The germline V gene encodes CDR1 MNHNS and CDR2 SASEGT. The ends lost 3 bases at V and 0 bases at J; junction bases unmatched: 1. The covered CDR3 bases are TGTGCCAGCAGTGATAGCGGGGGGGCCTCCTACGAG. Its protein is CASSDSGGASYE. The full CDR3 is CASSDSGGASYEQYF.

This clone was observed at least ten times. The DNA read from the CDR3 is TGTGCCAGCAGGAGGGGAGCCTACGAG. This gives the protein CASRRGAYE. The CDR3 reads in full as CASRRGAYEQYF. This chain connects TRBV5-5 to TRBJ2-7; perhaps D is TRBD1 or TRBD2 (5 bases each). The sequenced fragment ends 3 residues before the CDR3 boundary, so the rest is inferred from the germline J gene. Deletions cut 5 bases from V and 2 bases from J, with 8 bases between. This CDR3 has 12 residues. Germline V gives CDR1 SGHKS, CDR2 YYEKEE (reference sequence).

The CDR3 loop reads CSARSGGTSRSYNEQFF. CDR3 DNA (partial): TGCAGTGCTAGATCGGGGGGGACATCGCGCTCCTACAATGAG. The chain employs TRBV20-1 and TRBJ2-1, with 8 bases that match TRBD2. The observed sequence ends 3 residues before the CDR3 terminus, with the missing tail filled in from the germline J gene. In germline, CDR1 is DFQATT, CDR2 SNEGSKA (reference sequence). The V and J ends lost 2 bases and 0 bases, in that order; junction bases with no gene match: 9. The CDR3 covers 17 residues.

This clone was found a few times. The read ends 3 residues before the CDR3 terminus; that terminus is restored from the germline J gene. The rearrangement links TRBV19 to TRBJ2-2, with D uncertain. Germline V lookup: CDR1 LNHDA, CDR2 SQIVND (reference sequence). This CDR3 is built from 13 residues. The V end was cut by 4 bases, the J end by 7 bases, with 10 bases between. The CDR3 DNA, read in part, is TGTGCCAGTAGTACTGCTCTAGGCGGGGAG. Its translation is CASSTALGGE. The whole CDR3 sequence is CASSTALGGELFF.